Below, 29 T cell receptor beta chains from the same sample are listed, as sequenced in a study of early T cells in non-severe SARS-CoV-2 infection. TCRdb re-called the 5' RACE reads through MiXCR, storing one row per CDR3 protein. The sample shows about 60,000 distinct CDR3 sequences, 5.6% of them seen only once. Sample: whole blood. All receptors come from an adult who was a healthcare worker with PCR-confirmed SARS-CoV-2 infection or an uninfected control (not recorded which).

This clonotype was picked up many times. The chain has TRBV5-1 and TRBJ1-1; the D is unclear. Germline CDR1 is SGHRS and CDR2 is YFSETQ. Between the trimmed V and J ends, which lost 7 bases and 1 base, there was a span of 8 bases. The CDR3 covers 12 residues. Here the CDR3 DNA reads TGCGCCAGCCTTGCAGAGAACACTGAAGCTTTCTTT. It is translated as CASLAENTEAFF.

This chain uses TRBV19 with TRBJ1-5, with D unclear. CDR1 and CDR2 from the germline V gene are LNHDA and SQIVND (reference sequence). This CDR3 spans 15 amino acids. V lost 2 bases and J 6 bases, leaving 14 bases between the germline ends. The CDR3 bases are TGTGCCAGTAGTATATCGATCCGGGCAAGTCAGCCCCAGCATTTT. Residues: CASSISIRASQPQHF.

The sample holds many counts of this clonotype. V is TRBV6-1 and J is TRBJ2-1; the match to TRBD1 covers 8 bases. The CDR3 loop spans 13 amino acids. V lost 4 bases, J lost 9 bases, and 5 bases stayed unmatched. CDR1 is MNHNS, CDR2 SASEGT, per germline. The CDR3 is CASSATGVTEQFF. CDR3 coding DNA: TGTGCCAGCAGTGCGACAGGGGTGACTGAGCAGTTCTTC.

This clonotype was observed at least ten times. The CDR3 spells CSARAPYSNQPQHF. Here the CDR3 DNA reads TGCAGTGCTAGAGCCCCGTATAGCAATCAGCCCCAGCATTTT. The chain has TRBV20-1 and TRBJ1-5; D ambiguous. Germline V CDR1 and CDR2: DFQATT, SNEGSKA (reference sequence). The V end lost 1 base, the J end lost 0 bases, and 7 bases lay between the germline ends. The CDR3 has 14 amino acids.

In this sample, this clonotype turned up many times. The chain couples TRBV29-1 to TRBJ1-3; no clear D gene. Germline V gene lookup returns CDR1 SQVTM and CDR2 ANQGSEA. The CDR3 runs to 12 residues. The V end was cut by 6 bases, the J end by 7 bases, with 13 bases between. In DNA, the CDR3 is TGCAGCGTCCCAGACGAAAGGAACACCATATATTTT. Amino acid sequence: CSVPDERNTIYF.

This clonotype was counted many times. The chain joins TRBV12-3 or TRBV12-4 to TRBJ1-1; D is ambiguous. The V end was cut by 6 bases, the J end by 1 base, with 12 bases between. The CDR3 is made up of 14 amino acids. The CDR3 region is CASSTKGGNTEAFF. In DNA form, the CDR3 reads TGTGCCAGCAGCACGAAGGGCGGGAACACTGAAGCTTTCTTT.

This chain uses TRBV5-6 with TRBJ2-4; D is possibly TRBD1 or TRBD2 (5 bases each). The V end was cut by 4 bases, the J end by 0 bases, with 11 bases between. Germline assignment: CDR1 SGHDT and CDR2 YYEEEE. The CDR3 is 15 residues long. Written as DNA, the CDR3 is TGTGCCAGCAGCGGGGGTCCAAGAGCCAAAAACATTCAGTACTTC. This codes for CASSGGPRAKNIQYF.

This clonotype was detected ten times or more. The rearrangement links TRBV27 to TRBJ2-1; 13 nucleotides line up with TRBD2. CDR1 is MNHEY, CDR2 SMNVEV, per germline (reference sequence). This CDR3 has 17 residues. The V gene end was trimmed by 4 bases and the J gene end by 7 bases; junction bases not matched to a gene: 10. The CDR3: CASSSRSGLAGQNEQFF. CDR3 sequence (DNA): TGTGCCAGCAGTTCCCGATCGGGACTAGCGGGACAGAATGAGCAGTTCTTC.

This clonotype was detected ten times or more. The chain has TRBV7-4 and TRBJ2-5; D is uncertain. The CDR3 runs to 17 residues. V dropped 1 base and J dropped 1 base, with 16 bases sitting between them. CDR1 and CDR2 (germline): SGHVT, SQSDAQ. The CDR3 spells CASSLDRGGEPQETQYF. The CDR3 DNA reads as TGTGCCAGCAGCTTAGATAGAGGCGGAGAACCCCAAGAGACCCAGTACTTC.

This clonotype was seen more than once but under ten times. V usage is TRBV7-9 and J usage is TRBJ2-7; D might be TRBD1 (5 bases). CDR3 length equals 14 residues. V lost 0 bases, J lost 4 bases, and 10 bases lay in between. Germline V gene lookup returns CDR1 SEHNR and CDR2 FQNEAQ (reference sequence). CDR3 sequence reads: CASSLATALYEQYF. The CDR3 DNA reads TGTGCCAGCAGCTTAGCGACAGCCCTTTACGAGCAGTACTTC. The whole variable domain, remainder taken from reference TRBV7-9 and TRBJ2-7, is DTGVSQNPRHKITKRGQNVTFRCDPISEHNRLYWYRQTLGQGPEFLTYFQNEAQLEKSRLLSDRFSAERPKGSFSTLEIQRTEQGDSAMYLCASSLATALYEQYFGPGTRLTVT.

This clonotype was detected a few times. The chain joins TRBV11-2 to TRBJ2-3, with TRBD2 identical over 9 bases. Germline assignment: CDR1 SGHAT and CDR2 FQNNGV. V shed 5 bases, J shed 3 bases, and the junction held 15 bases outside the gene matches. The CDR3 runs to 18 residues. CDR3 sequence reads: CASSPDPGLAGWTDTQYF. As DNA, the CDR3 is TGTGCCAGCAGCCCCGACCCTGGGCTAGCGGGGTGGACAGATACGCAGTATTTT.

This clonotype was recorded many times. In DNA, the CDR3 is TGTGCCAGCAGTTTTACGTCGACTGAAGCTTTCTTT. Protein product: CASSFTSTEAFF. The chain combines TRBV12-3 or TRBV12-4 with TRBJ1-1; D unclear. V gave up 3 bases and J gave up 5 bases, with 7 bases separating them. This CDR3 spans 12 amino acids.

The rearrangement uses TRBV23-1 and TRBJ2-7; D could derive from TRBD1 or TRBD2 (5 bases each). TRBV23-1 is marked as an open reading frame, function uncertain. V gave up 6 bases and J gave up 2 bases, with 11 bases separating them. The CDR3 length is 13 residues. The CDR3 is CASREGTAYEQYF. In nucleotides, the CDR3 is TGCGCCAGCAGAGAAGGGACGGCCTACGAGCAGTACTTC.

V is TRBV6-5 and J is TRBJ2-7, with TRBD2 matching over 12 bases. J was trimmed by 2 bases and V by 0 bases; bases with no gene match: 2. The CDR3 length is 16 residues. Germline lookup yields CDR1 MNHEY and CDR2 SVGAGI. In DNA, the CDR3 is TGTGCCAGCAGTTACTCAGGACTAGCGGGAACCTACGAGCAGTACTTC. Protein sequence: CASSYSGLAGTYEQYF.

This clonotype was picked up a small number of times. The J gene is TRBJ1-2, the V gene TRBV6-6, with D possibly matching TRBD1 (5 bases). In germline, CDR1 is MNHNY, CDR2 SVGAGI (reference sequence). The V end was cut by 9 bases, the J end by 8 bases, with 16 bases between. This CDR3 has 12 residues. The CDR3 sequence is CASTTGPWGYTF. The CDR3 bases are TGTGCCAGTACCACAGGTCCCTGGGGCTACACCTTC.

In this sample, this clonotype turned up many times. This chain links TRBV7-2 with TRBJ1-1; 7 nucleotides align to TRBD1. Trimming removed 0 bases from V and 4 bases from J; junction bases left unmatched: 2. Germline loops: CDR1 SGHTA, CDR2 FQGNSA. CDR3 size: 14 residues. CDR3 loop: CASSLATGSTEAFF. As DNA, the CDR3 is TGTGCCAGCAGCTTAGCGACAGGGAGCACTGAAGCTTTCTTT.

In its sample, this clonotype was seen many times. This chain connects TRBV7-2 to TRBJ2-1; 10 bases line up with TRBD1. Germline trimming cut 6 bases from V and 3 bases from J; bases unmatched to any gene: 5. CDR3 length equals 15 residues. Germline values: CDR1 SGHTA, CDR2 FQGNSA. The CDR3 nucleotides read TGTGCCAGCAGACGGGACAGGGGAAGCTACAATGAGCAGTTCTTC. Its translation is CASRRDRGSYNEQFF.

This clonotype was seen ten or more times. The chain uses TRBV11-2 and TRBJ1-4; no clear D. The germline CDR1 and CDR2 sequences are SGHAT and FQNNGV. Deletions cut 2 bases from V and 8 bases from J, with 6 bases between. The CDR3 spans 12 residues. CDR3 residues: CASSLFREKLFF. The CDR3, as DNA: TGTGCCAGCAGCTTATTCCGAGAAAAACTGTTTTTT.

This rearrangement joins TRBV18 to TRBJ2-7; 9 bases are a match to TRBD1. The CDR3 loop spans 18 amino acids. Germline trimming cut 5 bases from V and 1 base from J; bases unmatched to any gene: 15. Germline CDR1 is KGHSH and CDR2 is LQKENI. The CDR3 DNA reads TGTGCCAGCTCAGCGTCGACAGGGGGTCTAGCGAGATCCTACGAGCAGTACTTC. Residues: CASSASTGGLARSYEQYF.

This clonotype was counted ten times or more. The chain links TRBV7-6 to TRBJ1-1; D unresolved. Per germline, CDR1 SGHVS and CDR2 FNYEAQ. The CDR3 runs to 13 residues. The germline V and J ends were trimmed by 1 base and 8 bases, with 11 bases remaining between them. CDR3 in amino acids: CASSLGGIEEAFF. In DNA, the CDR3 is TGTGCCAGCAGCTTAGGAGGTATAGAAGAAGCTTTCTTT.

There are a few counts of this clonotype. V gene TRBV12-3 or TRBV12-4 combines with J gene TRBJ2-1, with D unclear. CDR3 length equals 13 residues. Trimming pared 5 bases from V and 11 bases from J, leaving 16 bases between. In DNA form, the CDR3 reads TGTGCCAGCAGTCCCCGAGGTCTGGCCAAGCAGTTCTTC. This sequence encodes CASSPRGLAKQFF.

In its sample, this clonotype was seen many times. The J gene is TRBJ1-1, the V gene TRBV15; D may be TRBD1 (6 bases). V lost 1 base and J lost 1, with 19 bases in between. The V gene's germline CDR1 is LNHNV and CDR2 YYDKDF (reference sequence). The CDR3 is 18 amino acids. The CDR3 loop is CATSRGPGPGARNTEAFF. The DNA for the CDR3 is TGTGCCACCAGCAGAGGGCCGGGTCCAGGGGCCCGGAACACTGAAGCTTTCTTT.

This clonotype was counted only a few times. The chain joins TRBV7-9 to TRBJ2-1; 7 nucleotides line up with TRBD2. The CDR3 consists of 15 residues. The germline CDR1 and CDR2 sequences are SEHNR and FQNEAQ (reference sequence). J was trimmed by 2 bases and V by 4 bases; bases with no gene match: 5. CDR3 sequence: CASSSPSGPYNEQFF. In DNA, the CDR3 is TGTGCCAGCAGCTCCCCTAGCGGACCCTACAATGAGCAGTTCTTC.

This clonotype occurred many times. J is TRBJ2-7 and V is TRBV2; the D is unclear. Germline V gives CDR1 SNHLY, CDR2 FYNNEI. This CDR3 is built from 17 residues. Trimming shortened V by 4 bases and J by 0 bases, and 19 bases separated the two germline ends. Here the CDR3 DNA reads TGTGCCAGCAGTGTAGGCGGAACCGTACCAAGCTCCTACGAGCAGTACTTC. This sequence encodes CASSVGGTVPSSYEQYF.

This clonotype has at least ten counts. The J gene is TRBJ2-3, the V gene TRBV29-1, with D possibly matching TRBD2 (6 bases). Trimming removed 6 bases at V and 0 bases at J, with 13 bases between. Per the germline V gene, CDR1 is SQVTM and CDR2 is ANQGSEA. The CDR3 runs 14 residues. CDR3 loop: CSVPHSGSTDTQYF. The CDR3, as DNA: TGCAGCGTCCCCCATAGCGGTAGCACAGATACGCAGTATTTT.

The chain carries TRBV7-9 and TRBJ2-7; either TRBD1 or TRBD2 may fit D (6 bases each). Germline CDR1 reads SEHNR; CDR2 reads FQNEAQ (reference sequence). V lost 1 base and J 9 bases, leaving 25 bases between the germline ends. The length of the CDR3 is 17 residues. CDR3 bases: TGTGCCAGCAGCTTAGGGACAGCGGGTCGGTCGGGGAGCCGGCAGTACTTC. This sequence encodes CASSLGTAGRSGSRQYF.

This clonotype has a count of ten or more. The chain employs TRBV5-6 and TRBJ2-1; unclear D gene. The V and J ends lost 0 bases and 5 bases respectively, with 9 bases between them. This CDR3 spans 14 amino acids. Germline V CDR1 and CDR2: SGHDT, YYEEEE. The CDR3 bases are TGTGCCAGCAGCTTGGACGTCGCTAACAATGAGCAGTTCTTC. Translated: CASSLDVANNEQFF.

This clonotype occurred many times. The chain joins TRBV5-1 to TRBJ2-5; 9 bases match TRBD2. CDR1 SGHRS and CDR2 YFSETQ come from the germline V gene. The CDR3 consists of 15 residues. After removal of 0 bases from V and 5 bases from J, the junction contained 5 bases not matched to a gene. Written as DNA, the CDR3 is TGCGCCAGCAGCTTGGAGGGGACTAGCAGGGAGACCCAGTACTTC. It specifies CASSLEGTSRETQYF.

Comments on this clonotype: This may come from a read error, since a much larger clone is one base off. The chain joins TRBV18 to TRBJ2-3; D might be TRBD1 (6 bases). The CDR3 totals 17 residues. The V end lost 3 bases, the J end lost 0 bases, and 16 bases lay between the germline ends. CDR1 is KGHSH and CDR2 is LQKENI in the germline V gene. CDR3 DNA sequence: TGTGCCAGCTCACCTAGCAACCGGGGACAAAGCACAGATACGCAGTATTTT. As protein: CASSPSNRGQSTDTQYF.